This TCR beta chain was profiled in a study of T cells in Graves' hyperthyroidism and ophthalmopathy. This clonotype was counted between two and nine times. There were TCR beta CDR3 regions amplified from RNA transcripts. Primed by the HTBI set, a first-round RT-PCR was run on the TCR CDR3. TCRdb itself ran the multiplex PCR reads through MiXCR, one entry per CDR3 protein. The sample holds more than 300,000 distinct CDR3 sequences; about 18% are singletons and the top ten take 40%. Ophthalmopathy cases met thresholds of Clinical Activity Score at least 3, NOSPECS grade at least 4 and duration under 3 months. It was around 10 ml of fresh peripheral blood that supplied the PBMCs. CDR1 is MGHRA and CDR2 is YSYEKL in the germline V gene. The CDR3 consists of 14 residues. V was clipped by 5 bases and J by 8 bases; unmatched bases: 5.

This sequence was found in a man aged 18 to 30 with Graves' ophthalmopathy. The chain carries TRBV4-1 and TRBJ1-4; 10 positions agree with TRBD1. Source material: blood. CDR3 sequence: CASSGQGGGEKLFF. The CDR3 nucleotides are TGCGCCAGCAGCGGACAGGGGGGTGGGGAAAAACTGTTTTTT.